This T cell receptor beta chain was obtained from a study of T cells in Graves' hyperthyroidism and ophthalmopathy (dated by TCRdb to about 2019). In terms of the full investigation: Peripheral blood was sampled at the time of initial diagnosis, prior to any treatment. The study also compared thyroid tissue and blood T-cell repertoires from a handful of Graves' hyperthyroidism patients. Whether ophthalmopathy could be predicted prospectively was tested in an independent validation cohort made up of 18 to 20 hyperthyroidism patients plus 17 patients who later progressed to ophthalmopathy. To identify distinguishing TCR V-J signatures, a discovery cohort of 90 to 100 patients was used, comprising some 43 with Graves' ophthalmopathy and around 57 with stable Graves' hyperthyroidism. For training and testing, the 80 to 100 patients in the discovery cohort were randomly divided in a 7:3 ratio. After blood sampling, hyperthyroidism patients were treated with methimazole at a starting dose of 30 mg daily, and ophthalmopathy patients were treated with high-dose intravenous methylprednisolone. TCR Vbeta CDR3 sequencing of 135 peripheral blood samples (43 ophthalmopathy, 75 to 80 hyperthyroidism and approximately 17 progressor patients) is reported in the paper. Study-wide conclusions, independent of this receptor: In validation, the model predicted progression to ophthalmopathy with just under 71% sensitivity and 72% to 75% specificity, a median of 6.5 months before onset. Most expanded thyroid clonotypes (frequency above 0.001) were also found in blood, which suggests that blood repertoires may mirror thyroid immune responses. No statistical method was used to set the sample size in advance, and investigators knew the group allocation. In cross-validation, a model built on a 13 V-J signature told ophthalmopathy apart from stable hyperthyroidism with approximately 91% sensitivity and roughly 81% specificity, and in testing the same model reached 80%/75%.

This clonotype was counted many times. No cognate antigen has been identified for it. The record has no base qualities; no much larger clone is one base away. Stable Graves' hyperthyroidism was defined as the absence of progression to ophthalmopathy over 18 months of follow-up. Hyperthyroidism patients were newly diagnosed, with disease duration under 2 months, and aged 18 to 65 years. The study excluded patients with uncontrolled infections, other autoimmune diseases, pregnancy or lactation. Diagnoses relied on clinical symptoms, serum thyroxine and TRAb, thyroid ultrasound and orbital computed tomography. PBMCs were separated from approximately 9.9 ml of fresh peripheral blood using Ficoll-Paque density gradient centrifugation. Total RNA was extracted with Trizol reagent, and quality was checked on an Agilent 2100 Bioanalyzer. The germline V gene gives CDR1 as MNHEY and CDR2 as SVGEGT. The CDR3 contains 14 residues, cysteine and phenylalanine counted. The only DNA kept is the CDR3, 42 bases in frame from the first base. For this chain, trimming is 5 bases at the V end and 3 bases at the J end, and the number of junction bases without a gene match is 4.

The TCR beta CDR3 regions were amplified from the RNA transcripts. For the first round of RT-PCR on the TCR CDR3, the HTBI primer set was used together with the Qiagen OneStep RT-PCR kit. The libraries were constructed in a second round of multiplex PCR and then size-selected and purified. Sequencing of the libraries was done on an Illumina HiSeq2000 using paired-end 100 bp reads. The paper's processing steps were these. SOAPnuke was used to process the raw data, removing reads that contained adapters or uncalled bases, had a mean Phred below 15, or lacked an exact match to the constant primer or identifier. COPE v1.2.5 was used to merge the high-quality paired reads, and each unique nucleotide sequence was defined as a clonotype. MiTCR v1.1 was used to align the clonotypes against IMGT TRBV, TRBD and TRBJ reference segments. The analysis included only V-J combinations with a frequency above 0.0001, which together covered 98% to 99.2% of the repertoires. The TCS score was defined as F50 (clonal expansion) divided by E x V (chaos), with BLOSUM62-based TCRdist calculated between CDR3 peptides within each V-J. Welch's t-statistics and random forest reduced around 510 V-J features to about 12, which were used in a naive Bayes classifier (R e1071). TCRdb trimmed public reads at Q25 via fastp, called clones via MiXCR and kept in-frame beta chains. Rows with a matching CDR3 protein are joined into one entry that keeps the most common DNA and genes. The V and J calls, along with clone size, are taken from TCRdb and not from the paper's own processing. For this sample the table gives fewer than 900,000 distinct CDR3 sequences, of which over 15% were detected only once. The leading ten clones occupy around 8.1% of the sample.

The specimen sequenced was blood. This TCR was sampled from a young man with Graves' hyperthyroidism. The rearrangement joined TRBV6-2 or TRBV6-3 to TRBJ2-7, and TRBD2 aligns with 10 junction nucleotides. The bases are TGTGCCAGCAGTATAACTAGCGGGGACTACGAGCAGTACTTC. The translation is CASSITSGDYEQYF.